The 21 T cell receptor beta chains given below trace back to one sample, sequenced in a study of Tregs in tolerant kidney transplant recipients (dated by TCRdb to about 2019). Preparation of the library involved the immunoSEQ multiplex PCR assay. In TCRdb, the immuneACCESS table is reduced to in-frame sequences with V and J assigned. These tables do not hold every clone; where another copy was compared, an unresolved V gene accounts for under half, and the others remain unexplained. This sample is represented by more than 95,000 clones; 85% to 95% of them were singletons. The ten largest clonotypes hold more than 0.45% of the sample. Sequencing input: CD4+ T cells from blood. The source of these receptors is a human donor in good health.

The chain has TRBV27 and TRBJ2-7, with D possibly matching TRBD2 (6 bases). The ends were cut back, 3 bases at V and 2 bases at J, with 14 bases in the middle. Germline CDR1 is MNHEY and CDR2 is SMNVEV (reference sequence). This CDR3 comprises 15 residues. CDR3 DNA: TGTGCCAGCAGTTTTTGGCGGGGTCCTCCCTACGAGCAGTACTTC. Its protein product is CASSFWRGPPYEQYF.

CDR3 protein: CASSPENTEAFF. The DNA of the CDR3 is TGTGCCAGCTCACCAGAAAACACTGAAGCTTTCTTT. V gene TRBV18 combines with J gene TRBJ1-1; D unresolved. Germline values: CDR1 KGHSH, CDR2 LQKENI. This CDR3 contains 12 residues. V lost 2 bases and J lost 2, with 3 bases in between.

V and J are TRBV19 and TRBJ2-1; D gene ambiguous. There are 11 residues in the CDR3. V shed 6 bases and J shed 9 bases, with 9 bases lying between them. Germline-derived CDR1 and CDR2 are LNHDA and SQIVND (reference sequence). CDR3 DNA: TGTGCCAGTAGCCGGGTGGGTGAGCAGTTCTTC. It yields the protein CASSRVGEQFF.

This chain links TRBV6-5 with TRBJ2-1; D may correspond to TRBD1 or TRBD2 (5 bases each). CDR1 and CDR2 (germline): MNHEY, SVGAGI. Trimming pared 0 bases from V and 4 bases from J, leaving 13 bases between. CDR3 size: 16 residues. The CDR3 sequence: CASSYSGVPKYNEQFF. CDR3 coding DNA: TGTGCCAGCAGTTACTCGGGGGTCCCCAAATACAATGAGCAGTTCTTC.

In its sample, this clone was seen once. This sequence joins TRBV9 and TRBJ1-3; D not certain. The CDR3 totals 14 residues. The germline gives CDR1 SGDLS, CDR2 YYNGEE. Trimming stripped 1 base from V and 4 bases from J, with 9 bases between. The CDR3 loop is CASSVWDTGNTIYF. The CDR3 DNA follows: TGTGCCAGCAGCGTATGGGATACCGGAAACACCATATATTTT.

The CDR3 DNA sequence: TGTGCCAGCACGCGCGGGGGGGCCACGGATACGCAGTATTTT. Translation: CASTRGGATDTQYF. The chain uses TRBV6-5 and TRBJ2-3, with 9 nucleotides matching TRBD2. Looked up from germline, CDR1 is MNHEY and CDR2 is SVGAGI. The CDR3 totals 14 residues. V shed 7 bases, J shed 6 bases, and the junction held 8 bases outside the gene matches.

The CDR3 DNA reads as TGTGCCAGCAGCGCCGGAACTAGCGGGACCTACAATGAGCAGTTCTTC. Translated, it gives CASSAGTSGTYNEQFF. V gene TRBV11-2 combines with J gene TRBJ2-1; 10 nucleotides align to TRBD2. The V and J ends lost 5 bases and 2 bases, in that order; junction bases with no gene match: 6. Germline CDR1 SGHAT, CDR2 FQNNGV. This CDR3 contains 16 residues.

J is TRBJ1-4 and V is TRBV4-2, with D possibly matching TRBD1 (5 bases). CDR1 LGHNA and CDR2 YNFKEQ come from the germline V gene. V gave up 5 bases and J gave up 0 bases, with 13 bases separating them. This CDR3 is built from 16 residues. In DNA form, the CDR3 reads TGTGCCAGCAGCTTACGACAGTCACCAACTAATGAAAAACTGTTTTTT. This codes for CASSLRQSPTNEKLFF.

This rearrangement joins TRBV2 to TRBJ2-2; tentatively, D is TRBD1 (5 bases). The CDR3 loop spans 14 amino acids. Germline CDR1 SNHLY, CDR2 FYNNEI. V lost 6 bases and J lost 5, with 13 bases in between. CDR3 nucleotide sequence: TGTGCCAGCAGCGTCTTTCAGGGTACCGGGGAGCTGTTTTTT. Translating gives CASSVFQGTGELFF.

Here the CDR3 reads CASSISRPGTAQPQHF. The CDR3 nucleotides read TGTGCCAGTAGTATATCCCGACCAGGGACGGCTCAGCCCCAGCATTTT. This chain connects TRBV19 to TRBJ1-5; TRBD1 is a possible D gene (5 bases). Germline V gives CDR1 LNHDA, CDR2 SQIVND (reference sequence). The CDR3 consists of 16 residues. Trimming stripped 2 bases from V and 6 bases from J, with 17 bases between.

The genes are TRBV4-2 and TRBJ1-5; TRBD1 matches at 11 bases. J gave up 2 bases and V 4 bases, and 16 bases lay outside the gene matches. The CDR3 is 20 residues long. The germline V gene encodes CDR1 LGHNA and CDR2 YNFKEQ. For the CDR3, the DNA is TGTGCCAGCAGCCCCACCCTTTCGGGACAGGGGGTATATGGCAATCAGCCCCAGCATTTT. Its protein product is CASSPTLSGQGVYGNQPQHF.

This chain links TRBV5-4 with TRBJ2-1; perhaps TRBD2 as D (6 bases). In germline, CDR1 is SGHNT, CDR2 YYREEE (reference sequence). Trimming removed 4 bases from V and 5 bases from J, with 16 bases in between. The CDR3 length is 15 residues. The CDR3 region is CASSRSSEGDNEQFF. CDR3 DNA: TGTGCCAGCAGCCGTTCTAGCGAGGGAGACAATGAGCAGTTCTTC.

The chain is built from TRBV19 and TRBJ2-2; TRBD1 agrees at 7 bases. Unmatched junction bases numbered 4, after V lost 7 bases and J lost 2 bases. CDR3 size: 14 residues. In germline, CDR1 is LNHDA, CDR2 SQIVND (reference sequence). CDR3 bases: TGTGCCAGTACCGGGACAGTTAACACCGGGGAGCTGTTTTTT. It translates to CASTGTVNTGELFF.

The chain carries TRBV6-1 and TRBJ2-2; D is unresolved. Trimming removed 4 bases at V and 0 bases at J, with 15 bases between. The CDR3 runs 17 residues. The V gene's germline CDR1 is MNHNS and CDR2 SASEGT. Written as DNA, the CDR3 is TGTGCCAGCAGTGGGGCCCGTTGGGAAGCGAACACCGGGGAGCTGTTTTTT. Protein product: CASSGARWEANTGELFF.

The V gene is TRBV2, the J gene TRBJ1-1, with TRBD1 matching over 7 bases. V was clipped by 6 bases and J by 5 bases; unmatched bases: 24. This CDR3 comprises 19 residues. Germline lookup yields CDR1 SNHLY and CDR2 FYNNEI. The CDR3 nucleotides read TGTGCCAGCAGGGATTACAGGGGCCGAGGGGGGGATTCGAGAACTGAAGCTTTCTTT. It is translated as CASRDYRGRGGDSRTEAFF.

The chain employs TRBV18 and TRBJ2-5; D may be TRBD2 (6 bases). CDR1 is KGHSH and CDR2 is LQKENI in the germline V gene. V was shortened by 1 base and J by 4 bases, with 7 bases between the two germline ends. The CDR3 runs to 13 residues. Written as DNA, the CDR3 is TGTGCCAGCTCACCACGGACTACAGAGACCCAGTACTTC. Its protein is CASSPRTTETQYF.

The chain couples TRBV4-1 to TRBJ2-1, with TRBD2 matching over 8 bases. The CDR3 has 18 amino acids. V was clipped by 3 bases and J by 0 bases; unmatched bases: 10. The germline V gene encodes CDR1 MGHRA and CDR2 YSYEKL. CDR3 bases: TGCGCCAGCAGCCAGGAGGGGGGTAGCGGGACCTCCTACAATGAGCAGTTCTTC. Protein: CASSQEGGSGTSYNEQFF.

This CDR3 is CASSLEQTKNIQYF. CDR3 sequence (DNA): TGTGCCAGCAGCTTGGAACAGACCAAAAACATTCAGTACTTC. The chain has TRBV5-4 and TRBJ2-4; D is unresolved. This CDR3 is 14 amino acids long. The V end lost 0 bases, the J end lost 2 bases, and 6 bases lay between the germline ends. Germline V gene lookup returns CDR1 SGHNT and CDR2 YYREEE (reference sequence). The variable domain in full, with the rest retrieved from reference TRBV5-4 and TRBJ2-4, is ETGVTQSPTHLIKTRGQQVTLRCSSQSGHNTVSWYQQALGQGPQFIFQYYREEENGRGNFPPRFSGLQFPNYSSELNVNALELDDSALYLCASSLEQTKNIQYFGAGTRLSVL.

The V gene is TRBV11-3, the J gene TRBJ2-1; 10 bases are shared with TRBD2. CDR3 length equals 14 residues. Germline loops: CDR1 SGHNT, CDR2 YENEEA. V was clipped by 0 bases and J by 8 bases; unmatched bases: 1. The CDR3: CASSLDLAGDEQFF. The CDR3 bases are TGTGCCAGCAGCTTAGACCTAGCGGGAGATGAGCAGTTCTTC. Filled out from reference TRBV11-3 and TRBJ2-1, the complete variable domain reads EAGVVQSPRYKIIEKKQPVAFWCNPISGHNTLYWYLQNLGQGPELLIRYENEEAVDDSQLPKDRFSAERLKGVDSTLKIQPAELGDSAVYLCASSLDLAGDEQFFGPGTRLTVL.

The rearrangement joins TRBV11-3 to TRBJ2-7; 10 nucleotides agree with TRBD1. The V segment lost 2 bases and the J segment 4 bases; nucleotides outside the gene matches: 8. CDR3 size: 16 residues. Germline loops: CDR1 SGHNT, CDR2 YENEEA. The CDR3: CASSLSPGTGAYEQYF. Here the CDR3 DNA reads TGTGCCAGCAGCTTATCCCCCGGGACAGGGGCGTACGAGCAGTACTTC.

This clone was found once. The chain combines TRBV27 with TRBJ2-7; D remains unclear. Germline CDR1 is MNHEY and CDR2 is SMNVEV (reference sequence). Trimming left V 3 bases short and J 0 bases short, with 18 bases between. This CDR3 is built from 17 residues. The CDR3: CASSFRADGSFSYEQYF. In DNA form, the CDR3 reads TGTGCCAGCAGTTTTCGGGCCGACGGATCCTTCTCCTACGAGCAGTACTTC.